This entry features one TCR beta chain sequence. These data are taken from a study of CD8 T cells in Susac syndrome. The CDR3 covers 18 residues. The trim removed 3 bases at V and 0 bases at J, leaving 2 bases unmatched. Reverse transcription used about 0.45 to 1 ug RNA and random hexamers. The immunoSEQ assay covered 54 Vbeta and 13 Jbeta segments for CDR3. Via MiXCR, TCRdb re-called the immunoSEQ multiplex PCR reads, giving one row per CDR3 protein. The data hold a few hundred thousand distinct CDR3 sequences, with 95% observed a single time. Peripheral blood CD8+ and CD4+ T cells were profiled by TCR beta sequencing.

Sequencing was carried out using CD4+ T cells from PBMCs. The V gene is TRBV12-3 or TRBV12-4, the J gene TRBJ2-1, with 16 bases lining up with TRBD2. The TCR sequence derives from a human donor with multiple sclerosis. The chain's CDR3 is CASSFGTSGGGSYNEQFF. The CDR3 DNA reads as TGTGCCAGCAGTTTCGGGACTAGCGGGGGGGGCTCCTACAATGAGCAGTTCTTC.